This T cell receptor (beta chain) was identified during a study of identical twins (TCRdb year 2016). General notes on the study: The study deep-sequenced TCR alpha and beta repertoires from monozygotic twins, unrelated adults of various ages and cord blood to test whether fetal clonotypes persist. To rule out contamination, the twin experiments were replicated at different times with different library preparation protocols. Here is what the overall study found, with its caveats: In beta out-of-frame sequences, excess twin sharing was weaker, because having fewer shared sequences lowered the signal-to-noise ratio. Compared with coincidental sharing between unrelated individuals, out-of-frame TCR alpha sequences shared between twins had an excess of sequences with low generation probability. Because the same donors could not be followed over many years, the conclusions depended on cross-sectional statistical analysis. Out-of-frame TCR alpha sharing in monozygotic twins was systematically underestimated by recombination models, whereas sharing between unrelated individuals was in agreement with the recombination models. Fewer insertions were carried by abundant cord blood beta clonotypes, a similar but weaker trend appeared in young adult naive repertoires, and no such trend appeared in memory repertoires. Invariant T cells such as MAIT and iNKT could partly confound zero-insertion analyses, although diverse VJ usage argued against such confounding for most clonotypes.

Libraries came from 5' RACE. The listed sequencing device is Illumina HiSeq 2000. A universal primer binding site was added through template switching, and the final cDNA carried a unique molecular identifier so that TCR cDNA molecules could be counted accurately. Specific primers in the conserved constant-segment region were used to synthesize first-strand cDNA for the TCR alpha and beta chains. To control for contamination, every cDNA library was double barcoded, receiving both a SMART-Mk sample barcode and Illumina barcodes. Two successive PCR steps introduced TruSeq adapter sequences along with Illumina sample barcodes. The TCR alpha and beta cDNA libraries were sequenced on the Illumina HiSeq platform using custom primers. As for the authors' bioinformatics: MiGEC was used to process raw reads and extract unique molecular identifiers, and MiXCR was used to find CDR3 positions. Recombination models were inferred per individual with the repgenHMM and IGoR tools using an EM algorithm. Shared clonotype analysis was performed with the tcR package in R, normalizing sharing by the product of cloneset sizes. To study raw recombination free of thymic and clonal selection effects, out-of-frame nonproductive sequences were analyzed. TCRdb itself trimmed the public reads at Q25 with fastp, ran MiXCR and retained productive beta chains. Each entry is one CDR3 protein sequence, shown with its most common DNA and genes. V and J calls and clone size were set by TCRdb, not the authors. Counted in this sample were some 1,600,000 distinct CDR3 sequences; 32% of them appeared once. The ten top clones hold about 0.3% of the sample.

Only healthy Caucasian donors were included. CDR3 length: 14 amino acids, cysteine to phenylalanine. Kept here is only the CDR3 DNA, which spans 42 bases and is read in frame from base 1. Sequences MNHEY (CDR1) and SVGEGT (CDR2) are obtained from the germline V gene. The trim is 2 bases for V and 6 bases for J, with a gap of 12 bases between the germline ends. A note on this clonotype: Its recognized antigen is unknown. Base qualities are not recorded, but no much larger clone differs from it by a single base.

Sequenced sample: cord blood. This clonotype was sampled from a newborn girl in good health. The chain is made from TRBV6-2 or TRBV6-3 and TRBJ2-3; confidence is insufficient to name the D gene. The CDR3 is CASSYGLGYDTQYF. Here is the DNA: TGTGCCAGCAGTTACGGGCTAGGGTACGATACGCAGTATTTT.